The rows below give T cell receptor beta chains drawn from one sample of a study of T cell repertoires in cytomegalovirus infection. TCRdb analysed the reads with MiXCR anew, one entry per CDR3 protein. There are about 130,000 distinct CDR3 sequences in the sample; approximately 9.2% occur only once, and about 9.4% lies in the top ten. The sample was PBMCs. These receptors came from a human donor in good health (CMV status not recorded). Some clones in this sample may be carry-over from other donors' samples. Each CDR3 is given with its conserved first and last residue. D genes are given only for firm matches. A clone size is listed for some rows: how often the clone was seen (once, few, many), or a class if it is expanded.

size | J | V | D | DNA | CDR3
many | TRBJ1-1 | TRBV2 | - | TGTGCCAGCGAGTTGGACACTGAAGCTTTCTTT | CASELDTEAFF
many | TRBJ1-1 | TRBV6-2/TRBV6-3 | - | TGTGCCAGCAGTACTAACAGTAGGTTGAACACTGAAGCTTTCTTT | CASSTNSRLNTEAFF
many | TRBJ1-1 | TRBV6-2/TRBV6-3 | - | TGTGCCAGCAGTTCGCCCGGGGCCCGACCGGACACTGAAGCTTTCTTT | CASSSPGARPDTEAFF
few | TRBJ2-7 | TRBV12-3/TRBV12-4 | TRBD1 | TGTGCCAGCAGTGTACAGGGGTCGAGCTACGAGCAGTACTTC | CASSVQGSSYEQYF
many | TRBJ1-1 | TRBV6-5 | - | TGTGCCAGCAGTTACTCGACCAGGGCCACTGAAGCTTTCTTT | CASSYSTRATEAFF
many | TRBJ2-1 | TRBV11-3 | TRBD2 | TGTGCCAGCAGTAATGGGACTAGCCTTGAGCAGTTCTTC | CASSNGTSLEQFF
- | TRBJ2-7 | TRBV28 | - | TGTGCCGGAGCTGGCTCTAAGAAGGCAGGCCTCTCCTACGAGCAGTACTTC | CAGAGSKKAGLSYEQYF
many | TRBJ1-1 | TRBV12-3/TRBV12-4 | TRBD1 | TGTGCCAGCAGTTCCCCACCCGAGGGACAGGAGGTAGCTTTCTTT | CASSSPPEGQEVAFF
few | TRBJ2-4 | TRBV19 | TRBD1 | TGTGCCAGTCATGAGGGGACAGGGTTTGGCAAAAACATTCAGTACTTC | CASHEGTGFGKNIQYF
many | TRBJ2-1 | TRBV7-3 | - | TGTGCCAGCAGCCCCGGGGTAGCGACCTACAATGAGCAGTTCTTC | CASSPGVATYNEQFF
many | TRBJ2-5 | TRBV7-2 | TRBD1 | TGTGCCAGCAGCGCCGACAGGGGGGAGACCCAGTACTTC | CASSADRGETQYF
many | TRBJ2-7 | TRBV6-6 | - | TGTGCCAGCAGTTTCACCCAGGGTTCCTACGAGCAGTACTTC | CASSFTQGSYEQYF
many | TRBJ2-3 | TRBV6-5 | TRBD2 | TGTGCCAGCAGTTCCCCTAGCGGGGGGGCCTTCACAGATACGCAGTATTTT | CASSSPSGGAFTDTQYF
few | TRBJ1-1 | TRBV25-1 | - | TGTGCCAGCAGTGATCTAATAACATCTGAAGCTTTCTTT | CASSDLITSEAFF
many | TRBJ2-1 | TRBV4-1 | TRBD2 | TGCGCCAGCAGCCAATTGTTCGGCGGGGGGCCCGGATACAATGAGCAGTTCTTC | CASSQLFGGGPGYNEQFF
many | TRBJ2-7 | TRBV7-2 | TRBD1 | TGTGCCAGCAGCTCCCGGACAGGGACCCACTATTGGGAGCAGTACTTC | CASSSRTGTHYWEQYF
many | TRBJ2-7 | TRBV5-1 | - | TGCGCCAGCAGCTTGGAAGGCAGGAGCTCCTACGAGCAGTACTTC | CASSLEGRSSYEQYF
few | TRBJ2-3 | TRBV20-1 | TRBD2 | TGCAGTGCTAGCTTGGGGAGGGGTTCAGATACGCAGTATTTT | CSASLGRGSDTQYF
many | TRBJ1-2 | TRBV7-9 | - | TGTGCCAGCAGCTTAGCGCTTGGGACTGCCTATGGCTACACCTTC | CASSLALGTAYGYTF
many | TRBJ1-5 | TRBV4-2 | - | TGTGCCAGCAGCCAAGATGGGGAGGATCAGCCCCAGCATTTT | CASSQDGEDQPQHF
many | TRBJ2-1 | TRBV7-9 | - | TGTGCCAGCAGCTTAAATTCGGGCAATGAGCAGTTCTTC | CASSLNSGNEQFF
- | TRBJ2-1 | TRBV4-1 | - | TGCGCCAGCAGCCAATTGGGAACTACCTCCTACAATGAGCAGTTCTTC | CASSQLGTTSYNEQFF
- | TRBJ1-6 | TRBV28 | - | TGTGCCAGCACCACTATAGTAGGTTCACCCCTCCACTTT | CASTTIVGSPLHF
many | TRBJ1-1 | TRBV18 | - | TGTGCCAGCTCACCCCTTGGAACAGGGAATAAGATACGGAACACTGAAGCTTTCTTT | CASSPLGTGNKIRNTEAFF
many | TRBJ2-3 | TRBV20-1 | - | TGCAGGGGGGCGGGGGCGGCAGATACGCAGTATTTT | CRGAGAADTQYF
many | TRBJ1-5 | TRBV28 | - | TGTGCCAGCTTGGGGGATATTAGCAATCAGCCCCAGCATTTT | CASLGDISNQPQHF
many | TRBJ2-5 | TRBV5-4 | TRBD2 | TGTGCCAGCAGCTTGGTTAGCGGGGGGGGAGAGACCCAGTACTTC | CASSLVSGGGETQYF
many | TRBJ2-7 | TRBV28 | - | TGTGCCAGCAGCTTCGGACAACCCGAGCAGTACTTC | CASSFGQPEQYF
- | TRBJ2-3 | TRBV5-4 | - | TGTGCCAGCAGCATCGGACGTGGCGGCGATACGCAGTATTTT | CASSIGRGGDTQYF
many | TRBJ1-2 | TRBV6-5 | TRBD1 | TGTGCCAGCAGTTACGGGACAGGGATTGGCGGCTACACCTTC | CASSYGTGIGGYTF
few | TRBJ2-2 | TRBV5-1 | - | TGCGCCAGCAGGGGCACCGGGGAGCTGTTTTTT | CASRGTGELFF
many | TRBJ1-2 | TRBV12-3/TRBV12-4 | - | TGTGCCAGACGCCGACAGTTTAACTATGGCTACACCTTC | CARRRQFNYGYTF
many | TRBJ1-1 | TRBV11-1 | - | TGTGCCAGCAGCCCCGAAGTGGTCGAGAACACTGAAGCTTTCTTT | CASSPEVVENTEAFF
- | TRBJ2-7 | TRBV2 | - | TGTGCCAGCAGAGACAGGGGAGGGTACGAGCAGTACTTC | CASRDRGGYEQYF
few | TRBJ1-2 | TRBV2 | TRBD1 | TGTGCCAGCAGTGAAAATTTCATTGGGGACAGGGGGCTTAACCAGGATGGCTACACCTTC | CASSENFIGDRGLNQDGYTF
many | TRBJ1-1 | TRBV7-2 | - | TGTGCCAGCAGCTTATTTCGGGCAGGAGATAACACTGAAGCTTTCTTT | CASSLFRAGDNTEAFF
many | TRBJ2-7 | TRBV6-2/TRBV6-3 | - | TGTGCCAGCAGTTCGACCTACGAGCAGTACTTC | CASSSTYEQYF
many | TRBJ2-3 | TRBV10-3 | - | TGTGCCATCAGTGAGTCCTCGGACAGCACAGATACGCAGTATTTT | CAISESSDSTDTQYF
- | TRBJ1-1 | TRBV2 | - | TGTGCCAGCAGAAAACGGGGTATGAACACTGAAGCTTTCTTT | CASRKRGMNTEAFF
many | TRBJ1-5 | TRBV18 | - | TGTGCCAGCTCACCAAACAGACAAGGTCAGCCCCAGCATTTT | CASSPNRQGQPQHF
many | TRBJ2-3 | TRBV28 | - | TGTGCCAGCAGTTTCCCCGGGACTTCCTACACAGATACGCAGTATTTT | CASSFPGTSYTDTQYF
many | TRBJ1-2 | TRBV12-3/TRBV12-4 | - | TGTGCCAGCAGCCCTAAAGGGGGGTTTGGCTACACCTTC | CASSPKGGFGYTF
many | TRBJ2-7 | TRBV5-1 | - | TGCGCCAGCAGCCTGACGCAGAGCTCCTACGAGCAGTACTTC | CASSLTQSSYEQYF
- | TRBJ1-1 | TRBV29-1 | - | TGCAGCGTTGCCCAGATGATGAACACTGAAGCTTTCTTT | CSVAQMMNTEAFF
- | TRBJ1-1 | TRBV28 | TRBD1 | TGTGCCAGCAGTTTATTAGCGGGACAGGGGATCTTT | CASSLLAGQGIF
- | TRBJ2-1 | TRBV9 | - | TGTGCCAGCAGCGTAGAGTGGGGGAATGAGCAGTTCTTC | CASSVEWGNEQFF
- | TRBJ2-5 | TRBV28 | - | TGTGCCACCCGAGCGACAGGTTTGGGAGAGACCCAGTACTTC | CATRATGLGETQYF
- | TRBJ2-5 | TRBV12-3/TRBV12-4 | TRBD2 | TGTGCCAGCAGTCCGGGGGGGGGGGATGTGGAGACCCAGTACTTC | CASSPGGGDVETQYF
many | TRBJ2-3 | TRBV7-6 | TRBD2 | TGTGCCAGCAGCACACTAGCGGGGGGGAGCACAGATACGCAGTATTTT | CASSTLAGGSTDTQYF
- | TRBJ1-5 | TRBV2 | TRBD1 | TGTGCCAGCAGTGAATCGAGACAGGGTTATCAGCCCCAGCATTTT | CASSESRQGYQPQHF
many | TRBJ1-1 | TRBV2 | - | TGTGCCAGCAGTGGTACGAAGGGGCTGGGGAACACTGAAGCTTTCTTT | CASSGTKGLGNTEAFF
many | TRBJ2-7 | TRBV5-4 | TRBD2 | TGTGCCAGCAGCTCCTTAGCGGGGGGCAGCTACGAGCAGTACTTC | CASSSLAGGSYEQYF
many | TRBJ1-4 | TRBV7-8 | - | TGTGCCAGCAGCTTTAATGAAAAACTGTTTTTT | CASSFNEKLFF
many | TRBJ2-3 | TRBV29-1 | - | TGCAGCGTTGAAGACAGGGACGGAACAGATACGCAGTATTTT | CSVEDRDGTDTQYF
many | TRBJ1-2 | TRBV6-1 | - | TGTGCCAGCAGTGAAGGGGGGATTTCTAACTATGGCTACACCTTC | CASSEGGISNYGYTF
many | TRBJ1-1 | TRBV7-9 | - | TGTGCCAGCAGCTTATCAGGGAATGGAGCTTTCTTT | CASSLSGNGAFF
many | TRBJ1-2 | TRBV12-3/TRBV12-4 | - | TGTGCCAGCACCCCTAGCCCGGGGAACTATGGCTACACCTTC | CASTPSPGNYGYTF
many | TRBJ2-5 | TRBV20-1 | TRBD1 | TGCAGTGCTAACGTGGGGACAGGGGGCATCGAGACCCAGTACTTC | CSANVGTGGIETQYF
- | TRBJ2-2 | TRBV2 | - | TGTGCCAGCAGCTTCACTGGACCCGCCGGGACCGGGGAGCTGTTTTTT | CASSFTGPAGTGELFF